This passage covers 23 T cell receptor beta chains from one sample sequenced in a study of cytomegalovirus exposure and HLA in healthy donors. 60 Vbeta and 13 Jbeta primers were used in PCR. TCRdb's copy holds only in-frame clones and misses some; the assay was immunoSEQ multiplex PCR. This table holds 110,000 or so clones, around 73% found once. What was sequenced was PBMCs. Receptor source: a man aged 35-49 years in good health and CMV-seronegative.

The chain links TRBV7-8 to TRBJ1-2; possible D gene TRBD1, 6 bases. Germline V gives CDR1 SGHVS, CDR2 FQNEAQ. This CDR3 comprises 17 residues. V gave up 2 bases and J gave up 8 bases, with 24 bases separating them. The CDR3 protein is CASSLLSRGQRVGGYTF. CDR3 DNA sequence: TGTGCCAGCAGCTTACTTTCACGTGGACAGCGAGTCGGGGGCTACACCTTC.

The chain couples TRBV5-6 to TRBJ1-2; no firm D call. Per the germline V gene, CDR1 is SGHDT and CDR2 is YYEEEE. V lost 4 bases to trimming and J lost 8 bases, with 12 bases between them. This CDR3 is built from 12 residues. The CDR3 region has the DNA TGTGCCAGCAGCGACATAAGTGAGGGCTACACCTTC. Translated, it gives CASSDISEGYTF.

The chain carries TRBV11-2 and TRBJ1-2; D gene uncertain. Trimming removed 5 bases from V and 5 bases from J, with 12 bases in between. The germline CDR1 and CDR2 sequences are SGHAT and FQNNGV. CDR3 length: 13 amino acids. The CDR3 coding sequence is TGTGCCAGCAGCCCCCAAGGAGATTATGGCTACACCTTC. Its protein product is CASSPQGDYGYTF.

The chain has TRBV5-1 and TRBJ1-2, with D uncertain. The length of the CDR3 is 15 residues. V shed 4 bases and J shed 3 bases, with 16 bases lying between them. Germline CDR1 and CDR2: SGHRS and YFSETQ. Here the CDR3 DNA reads TGCGCCAGCAGCCCCGCAGGAGAGGGCTACTATGGCTACACCTTC. Translating gives CASSPAGEGYYGYTF. Full variable domain (remainder filled in from reference TRBV5-1 and TRBJ1-2): KAGVTQTPRYLIKTRGQQVTLSCSPISGHRSVSWYQQTPGQGLQFLFEYFSETQRNKGNFPGRFSGRQFSNSRSEMNVSTLELGDSALYLCASSPAGEGYYGYTFGSGTRLTVV.

This clone was recorded a few times. The chain links TRBV7-2 to TRBJ1-6; possibly TRBD1 for D (6 bases). Germline values: CDR1 SGHTA, CDR2 FQGNSA. Trimming removed 1 base from V and 10 bases from J, with 14 bases in between. The CDR3 has 15 amino acids. The DNA for the CDR3 is TGTGCCAGCAGCTTAGGGGGGCAGGGCGCCTCACCCCTCCACTTT. It encodes CASSLGGQGASPLHF.

Of note for this clone: One end of the junction is discordant with germline, which a read error may explain. The V call is TRBV7-9, the J call TRBJ1-6; D is possibly TRBD1 (5 bases). Looked up from germline, CDR1 is SEHNR and CDR2 is FQNEAQ (reference sequence). The CDR3 length is 17 residues. CDR3 in DNA: TGTTCCAGCAGCTTACCGGACACCACCGTTTATAATTCACCCCTCCACTTT. This sequence encodes CSSSLPDTTVYNSPLHF. Variable domain in full (rest from reference TRBV7-9 and TRBJ1-6): DTGVSQNPRHKITKRGQNVTFRCDPISEHNRLYWYRQTLGQGPEFLTYFQNEAQLEKSRLLSDRFSAERPKGSFSTLEIQRTEQGDSAMYLCSSSLPDTTVYNSPLHFGNGTRLTVT.

The V and J genes are TRBV7-6 and TRBJ1-3; D might be TRBD1 (6 bases). Trimming took 5 bases from V and 1 from J, leaving 18 bases between them. The germline V gene encodes CDR1 SGHVS and CDR2 FNYEAQ. CDR3 length: 17 residues. The CDR3 DNA reads TGTGCCAGCAGCCCACGAGCCACAGGGATGTCTGGAAACACCATATATTTT. It is translated as CASSPRATGMSGNTIYF.

The rearrangement joins TRBV27 to TRBJ2-7; D might be TRBD1 (6 bases). Germline V lookup: CDR1 MNHEY, CDR2 SMNVEV (reference sequence). Trimming shortened V by 6 bases and J by 7 bases, and 19 bases separated the two germline ends. There are 14 residues in the CDR3. The CDR3 nucleotides are TGTGCCAGCAGACCCATGATCAGGGGCGGGGAGCAGTACTTC. It translates to CASRPMIRGGEQYF.

The chain links TRBV5-6 to TRBJ1-1, with D maybe TRBD1 (6 bases). The CDR3 covers 15 residues. CDR1 and CDR2 from the germline V gene are SGHDT and YYEEEE. Trimming pared 1 base from V and 5 bases from J, leaving 15 bases between. The CDR3 region is CASSLNPGDWTEAFF. CDR3 DNA sequence: TGTGCCAGCAGCTTGAACCCAGGGGATTGGACTGAAGCTTTCTTT.

The CDR3 loop is CASSEDLGRRRPQHF. The CDR3 DNA follows: TGTGCCAGCAGTGAAGACCTGGGGAGAAGACGGCCCCAGCATTTT. This sequence joins TRBV2 and TRBJ1-5; the D is unclear. Trimming shortened V by 1 base and J by 9 bases, and 16 bases separated the two germline ends. Looked up from germline, CDR1 is SNHLY and CDR2 is FYNNEI. The CDR3 has 15 residues.

V and J are TRBV4-3 and TRBJ2-3; 9 nucleotides agree with TRBD2. Germline V gene lookup returns CDR1 LGHNA and CDR2 YSLEER. The CDR3 is 19 residues long. J was trimmed by 0 bases and V by 0 bases; bases with no gene match: 10. CDR3 residues: CASSQEIWVGTSSTDTQYF. Written as DNA, the CDR3 is TGCGCCAGCAGCCAAGAAATTTGGGTGGGGACTAGCAGCACAGATACGCAGTATTTT.

J is TRBJ1-1 and V is TRBV29-1; 7 positions match TRBD1. The CDR3 covers 13 residues. V lost 6 bases and J lost 4; bases outside the gene matches: 8. In germline, CDR1 is SQVTM, CDR2 ANQGSEA. CDR3 loop: CSVMTGQGTEAFF. CDR3 DNA: TGCAGCGTGATGACAGGGCAAGGCACTGAAGCTTTCTTT.

This clone was recorded a few times. The rearrangement links TRBV7-9 to TRBJ2-7; possibly TRBD2 for D (7 bases). This CDR3 is 15 amino acids long. Trimming shortened V by 5 bases and J by 3 bases, and 17 bases separated the two germline ends. The V gene's germline CDR1 is SEHNR and CDR2 FQNEAQ (reference sequence). CDR3 bases: TGTGCCAGCAGCCCCCTTTGGGGGGGCGACTACGAGCAGTACTTC. It translates to CASSPLWGGDYEQYF.

The rearrangement uses TRBV7-9 and TRBJ2-7, with D perhaps TRBD1 (6 bases). The CDR3 has 15 residues. Trimming removed 5 bases at V and 2 bases at J, with 16 bases between. CDR1 and CDR2 from the germline V gene are SEHNR and FQNEAQ (reference sequence). This chain's CDR3 is CASSQHHKGAYEQYF. The CDR3 DNA reads as TGTGCCAGCAGCCAACACCATAAGGGGGCCTACGAGCAGTACTTC. Combining the CDR3 with reference TRBV7-9 and TRBJ2-7 gives the whole variable domain DTGVSQNPRHKITKRGQNVTFRCDPISEHNRLYWYRQTLGQGPEFLTYFQNEAQLEKSRLLSDRFSAERPKGSFSTLEIQRTEQGDSAMYLCASSQHHKGAYEQYFGPGTRLTVT.

This clone occurred a few times. Mismatch with germline at one junction end may stem from a read error. The genes are TRBV5-5 and TRBJ2-7, with unresolved D. Germline values: CDR1 SGHKS, CDR2 YYEKEE (reference sequence). This CDR3 spans 15 amino acids. The CDR3 region is CASSQGAVSSYEQYF. CDR3 DNA sequence: TGCGCCAGCAGCCAAGGCGCGGTCAGCTCCTACGAGCAGTACTTC.

The rearrangement uses TRBV5-1 and TRBJ2-3; D uncertain. From germline, CDR1 is SGHRS and CDR2 YFSETQ. CDR3 size: 14 residues. V shed 3 bases and J shed 0 bases, with 8 bases lying between them. The CDR3 sequence: CASSSGASTDTQYF. CDR3 nucleotides: TGCGCCAGCAGCTCGGGTGCTAGCACAGATACGCAGTATTTT.

This sequence joins TRBV5-6 and TRBJ2-7, with a weak D call TRBD1 (6 bases). The V gene's germline CDR1 is SGHDT and CDR2 YYEEEE. The V and J ends lost 0 bases and 3 bases respectively, with 16 bases between them. CDR3 size: 16 residues. CDR3 region: CASSLGVGGQFYEQYF. For the CDR3, the DNA is TGTGCCAGCAGCTTGGGGGTAGGGGGTCAATTCTACGAGCAGTACTTC.

The genes are TRBV7-9 and TRBJ2-1; D call uncertain. Germline lookup yields CDR1 SEHNR and CDR2 FQNEAQ (reference sequence). This CDR3 has 15 amino acids. Trimming pared 2 bases from V and 4 bases from J, leaving 12 bases between. The CDR3 loop is CASSLMVPQYNEQFF. CDR3 DNA sequence: TGTGCCAGCAGCTTAATGGTTCCTCAGTACAATGAGCAGTTCTTC. The full variable domain, completed using reference TRBV7-9 and TRBJ2-1, is DTGVSQNPRHKITKRGQNVTFRCDPISEHNRLYWYRQTLGQGPEFLTYFQNEAQLEKSRLLSDRFSAERPKGSFSTLEIQRTEQGDSAMYLCASSLMVPQYNEQFFGPGTRLTVL.

The rearrangement uses TRBV13 and TRBJ2-5, with TRBD2 matching over 8 bases. The CDR3 spans 16 residues. Germline-derived CDR1 and CDR2 are PRHDT and FYEKMQ (reference sequence). With 1 base clipped from V and 2 bases from J, the junction kept 6 bases outside the gene matches. The CDR3 is CASSLASGGPQETQYF. The CDR3 bases are TGTGCCAGCAGCTTAGCCTCGGGGGGGCCTCAAGAGACCCAGTACTTC.

This rearrangement joins TRBV18 to TRBJ2-7; 7 nucleotides agree with TRBD1. CDR3 length: 14 amino acids. CDR1 is KGHSH and CDR2 is LQKENI in the germline V gene. Trimming removed 5 bases from V and 0 bases from J; junction bases left unmatched: 4. Written as DNA, the CDR3 is TGTGCCAGCTCAACGGGACAGAGCTCCTACGAGCAGTACTTC. It yields the protein CASSTGQSSYEQYF.

The chain carries TRBV30 and TRBJ2-3; D is perhaps TRBD1 (7 bases). The germline gives CDR1 GTSNPN, CDR2 SVGIG (reference sequence). The length of the CDR3 is 12 residues. This CDR3 reads CARDSVTDTQYF. The CDR3 nucleotides read TGTGCGCGGGACAGCGTCACAGATACGCAGTATTTT.

The genes are TRBV11-2 and TRBJ2-3; TRBD2 might be the D (6 bases). The ends were cut back, 2 bases at V and 2 bases at J, with 11 bases in the middle. CDR3 length: 15 residues. Germline assignment: CDR1 SGHAT and CDR2 FQNNGV. The DNA for the CDR3 is TGTGCCAGCAGCTTAATTACTAGCCCCACAGATACGCAGTATTTT. Amino acid sequence: CASSLITSPTDTQYF. The whole variable domain, filled in from reference TRBV11-2 and TRBJ2-3, reads EAGVAQSPRYKIIEKRQSVAFWCNPISGHATLYWYQQILGQGPKLLIQFQNNGVVDDSQLPKDRFSAERLKGVDSTLKIQPAKLEDSAVYLCASSLITSPTDTQYFGPGTRLTVL.

The V call is TRBV4-3, the J call TRBJ1-1; D remains unclear. V lost 0 bases, J lost 0 bases, and 5 bases lay in between. This CDR3 has 14 amino acids. Germline assignment: CDR1 LGHNA and CDR2 YSLEER. CDR3 protein: CASSQERLNTEAFF. For the CDR3, the DNA is TGCGCCAGCAGCCAAGAGCGCCTGAACACTGAAGCTTTCTTT.